A single sample is the source of the 20 T cell receptor beta chains below, sequenced in a study of regulatory T cells in long-lasting Graves disease. Time point noted: persistent/refractory GD, antithyroid drugs over 5 years with positive TRAb. PBMC RNA was the source of the TCR library. Assembly of TCR beta libraries relied on iRepertoire HTBI primers together with Arm-PCR of CDR3 regions. TCRdb used MiXCR to reprocess the multiplex PCR reads, holding one entry per CDR3 protein. The data hold hundreds of thousands of distinct CDR3 sequences, with about 20% observed a single time. The starting material was peripheral blood mononuclear cells (PBMCs), obtained when the disease was refractory, from a patient treated with antithyroid drugs. Every receptor here comes from a female donor with Graves disease.

Ten or more counts support this clonotype. The chain couples TRBV2 to TRBJ2-7; no definite D call. This CDR3 contains 13 residues. In germline, CDR1 is SNHLY, CDR2 FYNNEI. Trimming left V 6 bases short and J 7 bases short, with 16 bases between. The CDR3 protein is CASSSKELAEQYF. CDR3 in DNA: TGTGCCAGCAGCTCGAAGGAGCTGGCGGAGCAGTACTTC.

This clonotype was counted only a few times. This chain connects TRBV7-9 to TRBJ2-7; TRBD2 matches 12 bases. The ends lost 1 base at V and 5 bases at J; junction bases unmatched: 3. Per the germline V gene, CDR1 is SEHNR and CDR2 is FQNEAQ (reference sequence). The CDR3 length is 15 residues. The CDR3 reads CASSLGLAGDDEQYF. In nucleotides, the CDR3 is TGTGCCAGCAGCTTAGGACTAGCGGGAGACGACGAGCAGTACTTC. Complete variable domain (other parts from reference TRBV7-9 and TRBJ2-7): DTGVSQNPRHKITKRGQNVTFRCDPISEHNRLYWYRQTLGQGPEFLTYFQNEAQLEKSRLLSDRFSAERPKGSFSTLEIQRTEQGDSAMYLCASSLGLAGDDEQYFGPGTRLTVT.

The chain links TRBV9 to TRBJ2-7; a weak D match, TRBD1 (6 bases). CDR3 length: 14 residues. Germline V lookup: CDR1 SGDLS, CDR2 YYNGEE. Trimming left V 3 bases short and J 0 bases short, with 10 bases between. Here the CDR3 reads CASSARDNSYEQYF. CDR3 bases: TGTGCCAGCAGCGCCCGGGACAACTCCTACGAGCAGTACTTC. The full variable domain, in which reference TRBV9 and TRBJ2-7 provide the parts outside the CDR3, is DSGVTQTPKHLITATGQRVTLRCSPRSGDLSVYWYQQSLDQGLQFLIQYYNGEERAKGNILERFSAQQFPDLHSELNLSSLELGDSALYFCASSARDNSYEQYFGPGTRLTVT.

This clonotype turned up a few times. V usage is TRBV20-1 and J usage is TRBJ1-1; possibly TRBD1 for D (5 bases). Looked up from germline, CDR1 is DFQATT and CDR2 is SNEGSKA (reference sequence). The CDR3 consists of 14 residues. Trimming pared 2 bases from V and 1 base from J, leaving 11 bases between. In DNA, the CDR3 is TGCAGTGCTAGATGGGGCAGGGAGAACACTGAAGCTTTCTTT. It specifies CSARWGRENTEAFF.

This clonotype showed up many times. V usage is TRBV28 and J usage is TRBJ1-1; 7 bases line up with TRBD1. V shed 3 bases and J 6 bases; nucleotides not matched to a gene: 10. The germline gives CDR1 MDHEN, CDR2 SYDVKM. This CDR3 contains 15 residues. The CDR3 reads CASSFKTTGSSEAFF. CDR3 sequence (DNA): TGTGCCAGCAGTTTCAAGACGACAGGGTCGTCTGAAGCTTTCTTT.

This clonotype was picked up a small number of times. CDR3 nucleotide sequence: TGTGCCAGCAGCCCACAAGCAGGGCCTGGAAACACCATATATTTT. Its translation is CASSPQAGPGNTIYF. This rearrangement joins TRBV7-2 to TRBJ1-3; perhaps TRBD1 as D (5 bases). The germline V and J ends were trimmed by 5 bases and 2 bases, with 13 bases remaining between them. Per the germline V gene, CDR1 is SGHTA and CDR2 is FQGNSA. The CDR3 consists of 15 residues.

This clonotype was seen ten or more times. The chain carries TRBV7-2 and TRBJ1-2; D might be TRBD1 (5 bases). V was clipped by 1 base and J by 9 bases, with 9 bases between them. Germline loops: CDR1 SGHTA, CDR2 FQGNSA. The CDR3 is 12 amino acids. CDR3 coding DNA: TGTGCCAGCAGCTTAGTGGGGGGTAGCTACACCTTC. This codes for CASSLVGGSYTF.

The table lists this clonotype with many counts. The chain combines TRBV11-2 with TRBJ1-1, with D possibly matching TRBD1 (6 bases). This CDR3 region has 15 residues. Germline values: CDR1 SGHAT, CDR2 FQNNGV. V was cut by 1 base and J by 1 base, with 10 bases left in between. The CDR3 DNA follows: TGTGCCAGCAGCTTAGCAGGGGTATGGAACACTGAAGCTTTCTTT. The encoded protein is CASSLAGVWNTEAFF.

The sample holds many counts of this clonotype. The gene calls are TRBV2 and TRBJ2-7, with 9 bases fitting TRBD2. The germline V gene has CDR1 SNHLY and CDR2 FYNNEI. CDR3 length equals 14 residues. V was clipped by 10 bases and J by 0 bases; unmatched bases: 7. The CDR3, as DNA: TGTGCCACGGCTAGCGGGATTAGCTCCTACGAGCAGTACTTC. This encodes CATASGISSYEQYF.

This clonotype was observed a handful of times. This chain links TRBV29-1 with TRBJ2-7; 9 bases map to TRBD2. The CDR3 totals 17 residues. The V and J ends lost 5 bases and 2 bases, in that order; junction bases with no gene match: 16. CDR1 SQVTM and CDR2 ANQGSEA come from the germline V gene. The CDR3 DNA reads TGCAGCGTTACGGGGACTAGCAAAAGAAAGGGGGCCTACGAGCAGTACTTC. This sequence encodes CSVTGTSKRKGAYEQYF.

The sample holds a few counts of this clonotype. This chain connects TRBV5-5 to TRBJ2-1, with D uncertain. Trimming took 3 bases from V and 4 from J, leaving 5 bases between them. This CDR3 has 12 residues. Germline CDR1 SGHKS, CDR2 YYEKEE (reference sequence). The CDR3, as DNA: TGTGCCAGCAGCTCTATTTACAATGAGCAGTTCTTC. Its protein is CASSSIYNEQFF.

The chain joins TRBV7-2 to TRBJ2-5, with 8 bases identical to TRBD2. The germline CDR1 and CDR2 sequences are SGHTA and FQGNSA. The ends lost 3 bases at V and 3 bases at J; junction bases unmatched: 9. The CDR3 contains 16 residues. CDR3: CASSLNRAGDKETQYF. The DNA for the CDR3 is TGTGCCAGCAGCTTGAACCGAGCGGGAGATAAAGAGACCCAGTACTTC.

This clonotype occurred many times. In nucleotides, the CDR3 is TGTGCCAGCAGTACGAGGAGGAACACTGAAGCTTTCTTT. Its translation: CASSTRRNTEAFF. This chain joins TRBV27 and TRBJ1-1; D is unresolved. The CDR3 loop spans 13 amino acids. The germline V gene has CDR1 MNHEY and CDR2 SMNVEV (reference sequence). The V end was cut by 5 bases, the J end by 1 base, with 8 bases between.

The chain recombines TRBV2 with TRBJ2-3; D gene ambiguous. Trimming took off 5 bases at V and 2 bases at J, with 14 bases between the two ends. Germline values: CDR1 SNHLY, CDR2 FYNNEI. The CDR3 loop spans 15 amino acids. CDR3: CASSTIVGPTDTQYF. The CDR3, as DNA: TGTGCCAGCAGTACCATAGTCGGACCCACAGATACGCAGTATTTT.

This clonotype was observed many times. The chain employs TRBV27 and TRBJ1-1; 8 bases fit TRBD1. Per germline, CDR1 MNHEY and CDR2 SMNVEV (reference sequence). This CDR3 comprises 15 residues. J lost 0 bases, V lost 6 bases, and 6 bases had no gene match. The CDR3 sequence is CASRNRGLVNTEAFF. CDR3 in DNA: TGTGCCAGCAGAAACAGGGGGTTGGTGAACACTGAAGCTTTCTTT.

The table lists this clonotype with many counts. The genes are TRBV7-2 and TRBJ1-2; D might be TRBD1 (5 bases). CDR1 SGHTA and CDR2 FQGNSA come from the germline V gene. The V end was cut by 5 bases, the J end by 5 bases, with 18 bases between. This CDR3 comprises 15 residues. CDR3 region: CASSTQALIPYGYTF. In nucleotides, the CDR3 is TGTGCCAGCAGCACACAGGCCCTCATCCCGTATGGCTACACCTTC.

The chain is built from TRBV7-9 and TRBJ1-1; 7 bases line up with TRBD1. CDR3 size: 13 residues. CDR1 is SEHNR and CDR2 is FQNEAQ in the germline V gene (reference sequence). The V gene end was trimmed by 5 bases and the J gene end by 6 bases; junction bases not matched to a gene: 6. CDR3 bases: TGTGCCAGCAGCATAGGACAGGTCTCTGAAGCTTTCTTT. Its protein product is CASSIGQVSEAFF.

This clonotype was seen only a few times. The V gene is TRBV12-3 or TRBV12-4, the J gene TRBJ1-5, with unresolved D. Trimming removed 3 bases at V and 0 bases at J, with 12 bases between. This CDR3 has 16 amino acids. The CDR3 spells CASSFAGQFSNQPQHF. DNA for the CDR3: TGTGCCAGCAGTTTCGCTGGGCAGTTTAGCAATCAGCCCCAGCATTTT.

There are many counts of this clonotype. The chain joins TRBV2 to TRBJ2-5; D perhaps matches TRBD2 (7 bases). The CDR3 consists of 17 residues. Trimming left V 0 bases short and J 3 bases short, with 17 bases between. The germline V gene encodes CDR1 SNHLY and CDR2 FYNNEI. The CDR3 nucleotides are TGTGCCAGCAGTGAAGCCCCTCCGGGGGCGGGAGAAGAGACCCAGTACTTC. This sequence encodes CASSEAPPGAGEETQYF.

There are a few counts of this clonotype. The rearrangement links TRBV28 to TRBJ2-2; D unclear. CDR1 and CDR2 (germline): MDHEN, SYDVKM. CDR3 length equals 12 residues. The V gene lost 5 bases and the J gene lost 7 bases, with 8 bases spanning the gap. The CDR3 region is CASSPGGGELFF. In DNA, the CDR3 is TGTGCCAGCAGTCCCGGCGGCGGGGAGCTGTTTTTT.